These T cell receptor beta chains were read from a single sample in a study of T-cell memory formation after mild COVID-19. Each CDR3 protein is one row after TCRdb ran MiXCR on the 5' RACE reads. This table has 250,000 to 350,000 distinct CDR3 sequences, roughly 16% appearing once. The sequenced sample consisted of PBMCs or a T cell subset sorted from them (not recorded which). The receptors come from a man between 18 and 29 years old who had mild COVID-19 (a few samples of this study predate the infection). Cell type and time point are not known. CDR3s include the opening cysteine and the closing phenylalanine or tryptophan. The D gene is left open where the match is weak. The size field is filled for only some rows; it gives once, few, many or a size class.

length	D	V	size	J	CDR3	DNA
15	TRBD2	TRBV27	many	TRBJ2-3	CASSPLAGGPDTQYF	TGTGCCAGCAGTCCCCTAGCGGGGGGGCCAGATACGCAGTATTTT
13	TRBD1	TRBV11-3	-	TRBJ1-2	CASSSDRGYGYTF	TGTGCCAGCAGCTCCGACAGGGGCTATGGCTACACCTTC
14	TRBD1	TRBV11-2	few	TRBJ1-5	CASSLGQRNQPQHF	TGTGCCAGCAGCTTGGGACAGCGCAATCAGCCCCAGCATTTT
16	-	TRBV3-1	once	TRBJ2-1	CASSQSIGLGLDEQFF	TGTGCCAGCAGCCAATCCATTGGACTGGGTTTAGATGAGCAGTTCTTC
14	-	TRBV5-1	many	TRBJ2-2	CASSYGHGTGELFF	TGCGCCAGCAGCTATGGACACGGCACCGGGGAGCTGTTTTTT
15	-	TRBV7-2	many	TRBJ2-2	CASSLVGGPSVTAFF	TGTGCCAGCAGCTTAGTGGGCGGACCGTCCGTGACTGCGTTTTTT
13	-	TRBV18	-	TRBJ1-1	CASIQGSHTEAFF	TGTGCCAGCATCCAGGGGTCCCACACTGAAGCTTTCTTT
18	-	TRBV21-1	-	TRBJ2-3	CASSKWVPPRVSTDTQYF	TGTGCCAGCAGCAAATGGGTCCCACCAAGAGTTAGCACAGATACGCAGTATTTT
12	-	TRBV4-2	few	TRBJ2-1	CASSQGLNEQFF	TGTGCCAGCAGCCAAGGTCTCAATGAGCAGTTCTTC
14	-	TRBV7-9	few	TRBJ1-1	CASSFGGGDTEAFF	TGTGCCAGCAGCTTTGGGGGGGGCGACACTGAAGCTTTCTTT
15	TRBD2	TRBV9	-	TRBJ2-5	CASSGVTSGAETQYF	TGTGCCAGCAGCGGTGTTACTAGCGGGGCGGAGACCCAGTACTTC
13	-	TRBV2	-	TRBJ2-1	CATQEGVYPEQFF	TGTGCCACCCAGGAGGGGGTTTATCCTGAGCAGTTCTTC
17	-	TRBV18	-	TRBJ2-1	CASSPPSGSTGWNEQFF	TGTGCCAGCTCACCACCGTCCGGTAGCACCGGTTGGAATGAGCAGTTCTTC
15	TRBD1	TRBV5-1	-	TRBJ2-5	CASSLSDRGTETQYF	TGCGCCAGCAGCTTATCTGACAGGGGCACAGAGACCCAGTACTTC
12	-	TRBV12-3/TRBV12-4	few	TRBJ2-1	CASSHRPYEQFF	TGTGCCAGCAGCCACCGCCCCTATGAGCAGTTCTTC
13	TRBD2	TRBV12-3/TRBV12-4	few	TRBJ2-5	CASHGTGGETQYF	TGTGCCAGCCATGGAACGGGGGGAGAGACCCAGTACTTC
16	-	TRBV4-3	-	TRBJ2-3	CASSQDIGRPTDTQYF	TGCGCCAGCAGCCAAGATATCGGCAGGCCCACAGATACGCAGTATTTT
17	TRBD2	TRBV7-2	-	TRBJ2-5	CASSLVSGSGGAQTQYF	TGTGCCAGCAGCTTAGTCTCGGGTAGCGGGGGGGCCCAGACCCAGTACTTC
13	-	TRBV7-9	-	TRBJ1-6	CASSITGWSPLHF	TGTGCCAGCAGCATAACAGGGTGGTCACCCCTCCACTTT
14	-	TRBV7-9	-	TRBJ1-2	CAIMGGRSLYGYTF	TGTGCCATAATGGGTGGGAGGTCTCTTTATGGCTACACCTTC
15	TRBD2	TRBV5-1	many	TRBJ2-1	CASSLTSGVWSEQFF	TGCGCCAGCAGCCTGACTAGCGGGGTCTGGAGTGAGCAGTTCTTC
15	-	TRBV4-3	few	TRBJ2-2	CASSQDEGSAGELFF	TGCGCCAGCAGCCAAGATGAGGGTTCGGCCGGGGAGCTGTTTTTT
14	-	TRBV6-5	-	TRBJ1-4	CASSYRQGGEKLFF	TGTGCCAGCAGTTACCGGCAGGGAGGGGAAAAACTGTTTTTT
14	-	TRBV18	-	TRBJ2-7	CASSPSGTPYEQYF	TGTGCCAGCTCACCGTCCGGGACCCCCTACGAGCAGTACTTC
12	-	TRBV6-6	few	TRBJ2-1	CASSQDHNEQFF	TGTGCCAGCAGTCAAGACCACAATGAGCAGTTCTTC
13	-	TRBV7-2	many	TRBJ1-1	CASSLVDGAEAFF	TGTGCCAGCAGCTTAGTTGACGGGGCTGAAGCTTTCTTT
15	-	TRBV18	-	TRBJ1-3	CASSPRTLPGNTIYF	TGTGCCAGCTCACCACGCACACTCCCTGGAAACACCATATATTTT
14	-	TRBV20-1	few	TRBJ2-1	CSARGLGTYNEQFF	TGCAGTGCTAGAGGGCTAGGAACCTACAATGAGCAGTTCTTC
15	-	TRBV5-1	-	TRBJ2-3	CASSLGASTIDTQYF	TGCGCCAGCAGCTTGGGGGCTAGTACGATAGATACGCAGTATTTT
16	-	TRBV5-1	few	TRBJ1-4	CASSPYKGTGNEKLFF	TGCGCCAGCAGCCCCTACAAAGGGACGGGGAATGAAAAACTGTTTTTT
18	-	TRBV7-2	-	TRBJ2-3	CASSLLFSGTLSTDTQYF	TGTGCCAGCAGCTTATTATTCAGTGGGACACTAAGCACAGATACGCAGTATTTT